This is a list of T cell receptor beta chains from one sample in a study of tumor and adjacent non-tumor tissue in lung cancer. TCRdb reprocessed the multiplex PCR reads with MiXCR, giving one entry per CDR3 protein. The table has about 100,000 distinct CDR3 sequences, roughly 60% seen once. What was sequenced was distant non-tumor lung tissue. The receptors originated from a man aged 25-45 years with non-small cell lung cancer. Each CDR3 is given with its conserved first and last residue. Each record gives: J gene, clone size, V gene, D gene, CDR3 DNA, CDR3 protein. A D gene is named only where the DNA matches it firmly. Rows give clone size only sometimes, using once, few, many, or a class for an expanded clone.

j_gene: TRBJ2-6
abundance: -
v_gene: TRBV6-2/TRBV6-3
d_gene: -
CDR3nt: TGTGCCGGCAGTCCCAGGTGGCCTGAGGCCAACGTCCTGACTTTC
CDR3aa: CAGSPRWPEANVLTF

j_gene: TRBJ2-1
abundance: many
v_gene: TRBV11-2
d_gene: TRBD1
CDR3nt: TGTGCCAGCAGCTTGGACAGGATCAATGAGCAGTTCTTC
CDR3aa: CASSLDRINEQFF

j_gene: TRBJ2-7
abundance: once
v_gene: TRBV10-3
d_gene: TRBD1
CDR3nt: TGTGTCATCAGTGAGTCGTCCCCCCGGACAGGTGATGGCTACGAGCAGTACTTC
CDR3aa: CVISESSPRTGDGYEQYF

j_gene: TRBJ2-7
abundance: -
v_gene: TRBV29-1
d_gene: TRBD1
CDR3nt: TGCAGCGCCCTACCGGGACAGGGGATCTCCTACGAGCAGTACTTC
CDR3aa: CSALPGQGISYEQYF

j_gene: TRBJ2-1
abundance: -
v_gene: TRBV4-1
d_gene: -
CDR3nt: TGCGCCAGTAGCCAAGATTTGGGGGGTATCGGCAATGAGCAGTTCTTC
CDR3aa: CASSQDLGGIGNEQFF

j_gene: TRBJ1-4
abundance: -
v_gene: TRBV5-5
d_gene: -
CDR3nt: TGTGCCAGGAGCTCCCATCGCGGCGGCATGGACGAAAAACTGTTTTTT
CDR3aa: CARSSHRGGMDEKLFF

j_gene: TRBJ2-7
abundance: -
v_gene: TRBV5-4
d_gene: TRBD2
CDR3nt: TGTGCCAGCAGCACCCGAAGCGGGGGTCAAACCTACGAGCAGTACTTC
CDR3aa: CASSTRSGGQTYEQYF

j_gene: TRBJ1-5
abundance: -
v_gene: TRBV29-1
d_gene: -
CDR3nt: TGCAGCGCGTTGTCTGGCAATCAGCCCCAGCACTTT
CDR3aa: CSALSGNQPQHF

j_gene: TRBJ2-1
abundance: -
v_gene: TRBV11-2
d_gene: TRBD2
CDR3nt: TGTTCCAGCAGCCGACAGCGGGGGGTATGGAATGAGCACTTCTTC
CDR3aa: CSSSRQRGVWNEHFF

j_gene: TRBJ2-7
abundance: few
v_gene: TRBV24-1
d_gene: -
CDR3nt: TGTGCCACCAGTGAGTCGGGGACTTCTGCTTCCTACGAGCAGTACTTC
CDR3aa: CATSESGTSASYEQYF

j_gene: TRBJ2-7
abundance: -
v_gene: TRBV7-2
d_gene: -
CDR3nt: TGTGCCAGCAGCCGACCTGGGTACGAGCACTACTTC
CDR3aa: CASSRPGYEHYF

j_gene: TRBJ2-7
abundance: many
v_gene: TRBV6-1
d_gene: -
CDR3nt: TGTGCCAGCAGTAAAGACAGGAGCTACGAGCAGTACTTC
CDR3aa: CASSKDRSYEQYF

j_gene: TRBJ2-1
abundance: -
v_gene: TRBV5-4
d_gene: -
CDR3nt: TGTGTCAGCAGCTTTCTGCCTAGGAATGAACAGTTCTTC
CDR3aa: CVSSFLPRNEQFF

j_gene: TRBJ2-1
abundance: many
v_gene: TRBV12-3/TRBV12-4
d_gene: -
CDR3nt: TGTGCCAGCAGTCAGGGAAGTTTCTACAATGAGCAGTTCTTC
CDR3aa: CASSQGSFYNEQFF

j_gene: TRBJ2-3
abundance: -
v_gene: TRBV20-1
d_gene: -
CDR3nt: TGCAGTGCTAACATGAAGGGGAAGAGTACAGATACGCAATATTTT
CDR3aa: CSANMKGKSTDTQYF

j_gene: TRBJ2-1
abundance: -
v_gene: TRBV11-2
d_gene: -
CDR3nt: TGTGCCAACACCACGGACCGATACAATGATCAGTTCTTC
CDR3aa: CANTTDRYNDQFF

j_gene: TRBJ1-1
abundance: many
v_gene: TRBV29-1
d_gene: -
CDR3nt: TGCAGCGTTGAAAGGAGGGGCGGTAACGGGGCACAGGGAGAAGAAGCTGAAGCTTTCTTT
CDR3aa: CSVERRGGNGAQGEEAEAFF

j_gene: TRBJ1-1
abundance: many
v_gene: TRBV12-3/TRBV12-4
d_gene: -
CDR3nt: TGTGCCAGCAGTTTTGTTGAGGCAGGTAGCACTGAAGCTTTCTTT
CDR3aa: CASSFVEAGSTEAFF

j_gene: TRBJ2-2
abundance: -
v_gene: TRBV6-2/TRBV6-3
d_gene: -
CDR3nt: TGTGCCAGCAGTTACTCAGGCACCGGGGAGCTGTTTTTT
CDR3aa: CASSYSGTGELFF

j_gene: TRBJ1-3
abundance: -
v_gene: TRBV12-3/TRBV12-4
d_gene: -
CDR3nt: TGTGCCAGCAGTGAGGGGCTCGACTCTGGAAACACCATATATTTT
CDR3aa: CASSEGLDSGNTIYF

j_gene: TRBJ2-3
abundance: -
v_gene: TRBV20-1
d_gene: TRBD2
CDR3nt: TGCAGTGCCCCGATCCGGGGGGGCGCGGATACGGAGTATTTT
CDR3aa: CSAPIRGGADTEYF

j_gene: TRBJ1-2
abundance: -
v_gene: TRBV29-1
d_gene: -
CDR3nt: TGCAGCGTTTCTCTGAGTGGCTACACCTTC
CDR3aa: CSVSLSGYTF

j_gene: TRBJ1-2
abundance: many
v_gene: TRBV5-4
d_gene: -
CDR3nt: TGTGCCAGCAGCTTGGCGGGAGCGTGGGGCTACACCTTC
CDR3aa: CASSLAGAWGYTF